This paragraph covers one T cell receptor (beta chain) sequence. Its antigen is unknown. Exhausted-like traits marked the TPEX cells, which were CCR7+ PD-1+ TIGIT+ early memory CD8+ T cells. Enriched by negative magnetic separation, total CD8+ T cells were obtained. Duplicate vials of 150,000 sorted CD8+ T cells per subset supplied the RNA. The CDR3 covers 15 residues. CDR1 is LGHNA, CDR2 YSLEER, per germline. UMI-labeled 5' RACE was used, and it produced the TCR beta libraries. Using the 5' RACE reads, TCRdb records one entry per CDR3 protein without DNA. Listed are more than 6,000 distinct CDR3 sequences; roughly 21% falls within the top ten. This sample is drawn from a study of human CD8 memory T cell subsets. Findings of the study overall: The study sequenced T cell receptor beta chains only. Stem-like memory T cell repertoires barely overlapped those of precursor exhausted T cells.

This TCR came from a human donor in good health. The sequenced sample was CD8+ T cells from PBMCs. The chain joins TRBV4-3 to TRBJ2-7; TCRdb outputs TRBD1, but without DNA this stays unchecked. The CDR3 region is CASSQGNRGFYEQYF.